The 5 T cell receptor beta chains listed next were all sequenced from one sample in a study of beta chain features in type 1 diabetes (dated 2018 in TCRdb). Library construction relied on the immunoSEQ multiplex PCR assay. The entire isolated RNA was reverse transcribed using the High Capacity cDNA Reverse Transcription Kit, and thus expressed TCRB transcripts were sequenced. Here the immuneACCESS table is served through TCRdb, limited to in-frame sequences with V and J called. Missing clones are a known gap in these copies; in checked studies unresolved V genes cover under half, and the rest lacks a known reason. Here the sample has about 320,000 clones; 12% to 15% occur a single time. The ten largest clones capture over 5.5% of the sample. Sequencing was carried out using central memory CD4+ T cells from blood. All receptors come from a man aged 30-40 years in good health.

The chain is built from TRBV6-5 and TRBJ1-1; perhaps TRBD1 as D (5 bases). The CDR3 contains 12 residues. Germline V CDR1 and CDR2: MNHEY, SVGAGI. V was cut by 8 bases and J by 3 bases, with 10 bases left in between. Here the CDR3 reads CASRPQDTEAFF. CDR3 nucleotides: TGTGCCAGCCGCCCACAGGACACTGAAGCTTTCTTT.

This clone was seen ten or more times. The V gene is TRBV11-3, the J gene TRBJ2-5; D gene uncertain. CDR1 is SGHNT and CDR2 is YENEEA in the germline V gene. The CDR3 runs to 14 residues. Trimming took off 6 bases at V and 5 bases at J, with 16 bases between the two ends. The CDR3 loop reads CASSLARSSETQYF. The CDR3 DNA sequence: TGTGCCAGCAGTCTTGCCCGGTCCAGTGAGACCCAGTACTTC. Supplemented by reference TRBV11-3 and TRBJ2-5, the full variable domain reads EAGVVQSPRYKIIEKKQPVAFWCNPISGHNTLYWYLQNLGQGPELLIRYENEEAVDDSQLPKDRFSAERLKGVDSTLKIQPAELGDSAVYLCASSLARSSETQYFGPGTRLLVL.

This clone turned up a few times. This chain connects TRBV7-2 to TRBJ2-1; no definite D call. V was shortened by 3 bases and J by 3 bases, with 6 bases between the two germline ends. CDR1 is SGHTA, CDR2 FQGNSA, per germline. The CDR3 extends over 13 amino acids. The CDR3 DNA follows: TGTGCCAGCAGCTTGACCCTCTACAATGAGCAGTTCTTC. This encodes CASSLTLYNEQFF.

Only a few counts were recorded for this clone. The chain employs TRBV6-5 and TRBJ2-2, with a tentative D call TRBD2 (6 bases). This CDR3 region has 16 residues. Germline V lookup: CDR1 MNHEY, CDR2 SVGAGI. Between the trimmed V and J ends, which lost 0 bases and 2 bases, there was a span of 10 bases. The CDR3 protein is CASSYSRGVNTGELFF. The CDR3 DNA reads TGTGCCAGCAGTTACTCCCGCGGGGTAAACACCGGGGAGCTGTTTTTT.

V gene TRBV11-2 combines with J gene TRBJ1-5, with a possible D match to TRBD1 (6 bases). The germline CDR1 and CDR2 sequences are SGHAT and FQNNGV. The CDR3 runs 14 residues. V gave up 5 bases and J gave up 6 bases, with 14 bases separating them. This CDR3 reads CASSRLGAGQPQHF. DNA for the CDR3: TGTGCCAGCAGCCGTTTGGGGGCTGGTCAGCCCCAGCATTTT. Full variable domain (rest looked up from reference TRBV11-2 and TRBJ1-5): EAGVAQSPRYKIIEKRQSVAFWCNPISGHATLYWYQQILGQGPKLLIQFQNNGVVDDSQLPKDRFSAERLKGVDSTLKIQPAKLEDSAVYLCASSRLGAGQPQHFGDGTRLSIL.